This TCR beta chain originates from a study of human CD8 memory T cell subsets. Progenitor exhausted-like CD8+ memory cells (TPEX) were CCR7+ PD-1+ TIGIT+. Judged by frequency, this clonotype is medium-sized. The CDR3 loop spans 14 amino acids. CDR1 is LNHDA and CDR2 is SQIVND in the germline V gene (reference sequence). UMI-labeled 5' RACE was used, and it produced the TCR beta libraries. With the 5' RACE reads reprocessed, TCRdb shows one record per CDR3 protein and no DNA. The sample has around 6,500 distinct CDR3 sequences; the top ten hold around a fifth. This TCR derives from a human donor in good health. The V and J genes are TRBV19 and TRBJ1-1; absent DNA, TCRdb's TRBD1 call cannot be checked. The sequenced sample was CD8+ T cells from PBMCs. The CDR3 here is CASRMTGVGTEAFF. The variable domain in full, with the rest retrieved from reference TRBV19 and TRBJ1-1, is DGGITQSPKYLFRKEGQNVTLSCEQNLNHDAMYWYRQDPGQGLRLIYYSQIVNDFQKGDIAEGYSVSREKKESFPLTVTSAQKNPTAFYLCASRMTGVGTEAFFGQGTRLTVV.